The T cell receptor (beta chain) described here comes from a study of blood T cell repertoires in COVID-19. Study details: Sites in the United States, Italy and Spain provided acute and convalescent COVID-19 samples. The cDNA or gDNA used as material had been derived from T cells, B-cell-depleted T cells, or PBMCs.

Authors' methods: Amplification from reference gene primers served as the basis for estimated nucleated cell counts. The data were produced by immunoSEQ multiplex PCR, yet TCRdb's version contains in-frame clones alone and is incomplete. That table supplies the V and J calls and clone size; D and trimming were determined from the DNA. This table holds about 200,000 clones, over 75% found once. Germline V lookup: CDR1 SGHRS, CDR2 YFSETQ. This CDR3 contains 15 residues. V lost 4 bases and J 5 bases, leaving 18 bases between the germline ends. The material sequenced was peripheral blood. The receptor comes from a human donor in a cohort sampled during active COVID-19. The chain has TRBV5-1 and TRBJ2-5, with TRBD2 as a possible D gene (6 bases). CDR3 DNA: TGCGCCAGCAGCCCACCCGGGACTCGGAGGGAGACCCAGTACTTC. It yields the protein CASSPPGTRRETQYF.